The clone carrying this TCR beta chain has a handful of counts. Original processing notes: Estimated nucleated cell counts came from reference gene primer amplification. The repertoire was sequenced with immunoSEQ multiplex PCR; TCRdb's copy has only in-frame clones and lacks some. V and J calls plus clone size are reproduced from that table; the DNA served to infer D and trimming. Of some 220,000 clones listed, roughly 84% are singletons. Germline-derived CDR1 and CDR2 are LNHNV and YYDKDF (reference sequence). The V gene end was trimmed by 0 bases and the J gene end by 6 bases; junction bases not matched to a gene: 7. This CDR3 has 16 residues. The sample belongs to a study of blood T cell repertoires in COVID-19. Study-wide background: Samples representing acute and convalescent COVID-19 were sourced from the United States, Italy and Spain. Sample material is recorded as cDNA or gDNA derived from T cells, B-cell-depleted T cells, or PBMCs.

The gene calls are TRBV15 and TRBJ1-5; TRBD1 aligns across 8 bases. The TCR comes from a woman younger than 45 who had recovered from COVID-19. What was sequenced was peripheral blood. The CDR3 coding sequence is TGTGCCACCAGCAGAGATCTGGCAGGGGGCGGTCAGCCCCAGCATTTT. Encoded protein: CATSRDLAGGGQPQHF. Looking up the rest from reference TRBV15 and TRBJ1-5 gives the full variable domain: DAMVIQNPRYQVTQFGKPVTLSCSQTLNHNVMYWYQQKSSQAPKLLFHYYDKDFNNEADTPDNFQSRRPNTSFCFLDIRSPGLGDTAMYLCATSRDLAGGGQPQHFGDGTRLSIL.